The present TCR beta chain was sequenced within a study of CD8 T cells in ankylosing spondylitis. The CDR3 is made up of 13 amino acids. V lost 5 bases, J lost 10 bases, and 8 bases stayed unmatched. Germline V gene data show CDR1 as SGHRS and CDR2 as YFSETQ. Regarding the study as a whole: A TCR beta motif of fewer than ten highly homologous variants appeared characteristic of ankylosing spondylitis blood.

Concerning this clonotype itself: Its antigen is unknown.

TCRdb called the 5' RACE reads again in MiXCR, with one record for every CDR3 protein. The profile covers about 540,000 distinct CDR3 sequences, with roughly 13% appearing a single time and around 7% taken by the ten largest. The receptor comes from a male donor with ankylosing spondylitis. The chain joins TRBV5-1 to TRBJ2-1, with 8 nucleotides matching TRBD1. Sequencing used blood, either unsorted or a sorted T cell fraction (not recorded which). The CDR3 is CASRGQDRREQFF. DNA of the CDR3: TGCGCCAGCAGGGGACAGGACAGGAGAGAGCAGTTCTTC.